The clone carrying this TCR beta chain showed up many times. Its antigen is not identified. The time point is: patch test 1, 2 weeks after DPC sensitization. The treatment: therapeutic diphenylcyclopropenone sensitization with weekly scalp DPC. Unfractionated whole blood yielded the extracted total RNA. The data are from a study of human T cells and chemical hapten exposure. Study background: The sensitizing agent was 2% DPC, placed on around 2 cm by around 2 cm of upper inner arm skin. Throughout a study of 20 to 25 weeks, patients underwent weekly scalp administration of diphenylcyclopropenone doses. Study-wide findings and caveats: Alopecia in the donors means their immune response may deviate from healthy people's. No shift was seen in TCRs above 1 in 1000 frequency with DPC sensitization.

TCRdb fed the RACE reads into MiXCR, producing one record per CDR3 protein. The sample has some 53,000 distinct CDR3 sequences, roughly 9.6% seen once. The material was whole blood, obtained in connection with sensitization to the hapten diphenylcyclopropenone (DPC). This TCR derives from a woman in her thirties or forties with alopecia areata. Some clones in this sample may be carry-over from other donors' samples.

Here the CDR3 reads CASSAGPQETQYF. The CDR3 nucleotides read TGTGCCAGCAGTGCCGGCCCCCAAGAGACCCAGTACTTC. V and J are TRBV6-4 and TRBJ2-5; D gene unclear. V shed 4 bases and J shed 1 base, with 7 bases lying between them. Germline V gives CDR1 MRHNA, CDR2 SNTAGT. CDR3 length equals 13 residues.